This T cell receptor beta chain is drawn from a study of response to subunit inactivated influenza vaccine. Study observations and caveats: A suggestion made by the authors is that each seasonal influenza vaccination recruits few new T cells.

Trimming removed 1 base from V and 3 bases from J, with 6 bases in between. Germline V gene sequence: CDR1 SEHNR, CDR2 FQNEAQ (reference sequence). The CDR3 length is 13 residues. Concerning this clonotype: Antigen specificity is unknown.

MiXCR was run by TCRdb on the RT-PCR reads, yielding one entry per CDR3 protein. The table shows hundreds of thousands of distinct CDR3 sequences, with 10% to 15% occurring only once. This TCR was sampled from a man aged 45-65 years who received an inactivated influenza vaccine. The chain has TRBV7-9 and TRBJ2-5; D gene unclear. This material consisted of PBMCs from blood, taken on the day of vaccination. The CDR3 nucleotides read TGTGCCAGCAGCTTAGGAATTGAAGAGACCCAGTACTTC. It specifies CASSLGIEETQYF. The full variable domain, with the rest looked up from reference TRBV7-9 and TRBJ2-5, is DTGVSQNPRHKITKRGQNVTFRCDPISEHNRLYWYRQTLGQGPEFLTYFQNEAQLEKSRLLSDRFSAERPKGSFSTLEIQRTEQGDSAMYLCASSLGIEETQYFGPGTRLLVL.